These 21 T cell receptor beta chains share one sample of origin, sequenced in a study of T cell clones after liver transplantation. Generated by immunoSEQ multiplex PCR, the TCRdb table keeps only in-frame clones and is missing some. The data contain around 51,000 clones, roughly nine tenths of them singletons. Specimen: CD8+ T cells from blood, collected 12 months after liver transplant. All receptors come from a human patient who received a liver transplant. Some of the T cells may derive from the graft donor.

V is TRBV28 and J is TRBJ2-1, with 8 nucleotides matching TRBD1. This CDR3 comprises 14 residues. Germline V gene lookup returns CDR1 MDHEN and CDR2 SYDVKM. V shed 9 bases and J 3 bases; nucleotides not matched to a gene: 7. This chain's CDR3 is CASEGQELYNEQFF. The CDR3 nucleotides are TGTGCCAGTGAGGGACAGGAACTCTACAATGAGCAGTTCTTC.

The chain carries TRBV2 and TRBJ2-7; 7 nucleotides line up with TRBD1. Per germline, CDR1 SNHLY and CDR2 FYNNEI. The J segment lost 3 bases and the V segment lost 5 bases, leaving 10 bases of the junction unmatched. The CDR3 totals 15 residues. This chain's CDR3 is CASSKLWDSNYEQYF. The DNA for the CDR3 is TGTGCCAGCAGTAAGCTCTGGGACAGCAACTACGAGCAGTACTTC.

This clone was counted only a few times. The chain combines TRBV15 with TRBJ2-7; D perhaps matches TRBD1 (5 bases). The CDR3 contains 15 residues. Per germline, CDR1 LNHNV and CDR2 YYDKDF (reference sequence). V was cut by 0 bases and J by 2 bases, with 11 bases left in between. CDR3 protein: CATSRDTGAPYEQYF. DNA of the CDR3: TGTGCCACCAGCAGAGACACAGGAGCCCCCTACGAGCAGTACTTC.

The chain has TRBV9 and TRBJ2-7; 9 bases are a match to TRBD1. The CDR3 spans 14 residues. Germline CDR1 is SGDLS and CDR2 is YYNGEE. V was pared by 3 bases and J by 6 bases, with 7 bases of the junction left unmatched. The CDR3 coding sequence is TGTGCCAGCAGCGCGGGACAGGGTGGGCGCGAGCAGTACTTC. Translated, it gives CASSAGQGGREQYF. Based on the CDR3 plus reference TRBV9 and TRBJ2-7, the full variable domain is DSGVTQTPKHLITATGQRVTLRCSPRSGDLSVYWYQQSLDQGLQFLIQYYNGEERAKGNILERFSAQQFPDLHSELNLSSLELGDSALYFCASSAGQGGREQYFGPGTRLTVT.

This clone was picked up one time. The chain joins TRBV4-1 to TRBJ2-7; D is tentatively TRBD1 or TRBD2 (7 bases each). The V gene's germline CDR1 is MGHRA and CDR2 YSYEKL. The CDR3 loop spans 14 amino acids. Trimming left V 3 bases short and J 2 bases short, with 11 bases between. This CDR3 reads CASSQPGGAYEQYF. The DNA of the CDR3 is TGCGCCAGCAGCCAGCCAGGGGGGGCCTACGAGCAGTACTTC.

The J gene is TRBJ2-3, the V gene TRBV27; no firm D call. The CDR3 runs 16 residues. Per germline, CDR1 MNHEY and CDR2 SMNVEV (reference sequence). V was trimmed by 2 bases and J by 6 bases, leaving 18 bases between them. The CDR3, as DNA: TGTGCCAGCAGTTTACTGGGTTCCAGTGAATTCGATACGCAGTATTTT. Amino acids: CASSLLGSSEFDTQYF.

The rearrangement links TRBV5-1 to TRBJ1-2, with TRBD1 as a possible D gene (5 bases). The CDR3 is made up of 12 amino acids. Germline CDR1 is SGHRS and CDR2 is YFSETQ. Between the trimmed V and J ends, which lost 0 bases and 7 bases, there was a span of 7 bases. This CDR3 is CASSLARVGYTF. Here the CDR3 DNA reads TGCGCCAGCAGCTTGGCCAGGGTTGGCTACACCTTC. The full variable domain, in which reference TRBV5-1 and TRBJ1-2 provide the parts outside the CDR3, is KAGVTQTPRYLIKTRGQQVTLSCSPISGHRSVSWYQQTPGQGLQFLFEYFSETQRNKGNFPGRFSGRQFSNSRSEMNVSTLELGDSALYLCASSLARVGYTFGSGTRLTVV.

The chain carries TRBV7-9 and TRBJ2-3, with TRBD2 matching over 7 bases. CDR3 size: 17 residues. Germline values: CDR1 SEHNR, CDR2 FQNEAQ (reference sequence). J gave up 4 bases and V 5 bases, and 15 bases lay outside the gene matches. The chain's CDR3 is CASSPYGAGSEADTQYF. DNA of the CDR3: TGTGCCAGCAGCCCGTACGGAGCGGGGAGTGAGGCAGATACGCAGTATTTT.

The J gene is TRBJ2-7, the V gene TRBV6-5; 9 nucleotides agree with TRBD1. Per the germline V gene, CDR1 is MNHEY and CDR2 is SVGAGI. CDR3 length: 14 amino acids. V dropped 0 bases and J dropped 5; count of bases not matched to a gene: 2. In DNA form, the CDR3 reads TGTGCCAGCAGTTACTCGGGACAGGGCCACGAGCAGTACTTC. Its protein product is CASSYSGQGHEQYF.

The chain carries TRBV2 and TRBJ1-5; TRBD1 agrees at 9 bases. Trimming removed 0 bases from V and 0 bases from J; junction bases left unmatched: 3. The CDR3 is 17 amino acids. Germline CDR1 reads SNHLY; CDR2 reads FYNNEI. The DNA of the CDR3 is TGTGCCAGCAGTGAAGCAGGGACAGGGTATAGCAATCAGCCCCAGCATTTT. Its translation is CASSEAGTGYSNQPQHF.

The V call is TRBV4-3, the J call TRBJ2-3, with 7 bases matching TRBD2. The CDR3 consists of 15 residues. The V gene end was trimmed by 0 bases and the J gene end by 5 bases; junction bases not matched to a gene: 5. Germline V CDR1 and CDR2: LGHNA, YSLEER. The CDR3 DNA reads TGCGCCAGCAGCCAAGATTACAGCGGGGTAGATACGCAGTATTTT. Residues: CASSQDYSGVDTQYF.

V gene TRBV7-2 combines with J gene TRBJ2-3, with a weak D call TRBD2 (7 bases). CDR1 SGHTA and CDR2 FQGNSA come from the germline V gene. There are 14 residues in the CDR3. V dropped 2 bases and J dropped 5 bases, with 11 bases sitting between them. The CDR3 bases are TGTGCCAGCAGCTTAATAGGGGGGGAAGATACGCAGTATTTT. Its protein product is CASSLIGGEDTQYF.

The chain has TRBV27 and TRBJ1-2; D is undetermined. CDR1 MNHEY and CDR2 SMNVEV come from the germline V gene (reference sequence). The CDR3 has 13 amino acids. V lost 3 bases, J lost 2 bases, and 7 bases lay in between. This CDR3 reads CASSLAGNYGYTF. CDR3 coding DNA: TGTGCCAGCAGTTTGGCGGGGAACTATGGCTACACCTTC.

Worth noting for this clone: A read error may account for a junction end that differs from germline. The chain couples TRBV5-3 to TRBJ2-7; a possible D gene is TRBD2 (7 bases). TRBV5-3 carries the ORF label, with uncertain function. This CDR3 has 15 residues. CDR3 sequence: CASSLRGPMSYEQYF. The CDR3 DNA reads as TGTGCCAGCAGCTTGCGGGGGCCTATGTCCTACGAGCAGTACTTC.

The rearrangement links TRBV19 to TRBJ2-1; no reliable D call. The CDR3 totals 16 residues. CDR1 and CDR2 (germline): LNHDA, SQIVND (reference sequence). Trimming took off 5 bases at V and 0 bases at J, with 14 bases between the two ends. CDR3 DNA: TGTGCCAGTAGTCCCGTGACTTCGAGCTCCTACAATGAGCAGTTCTTC. The encoded protein is CASSPVTSSSYNEQFF.

The V call is TRBV5-1, the J call TRBJ2-1; D is perhaps TRBD1 or TRBD2 (5 bases each). The CDR3 contains 14 residues. The germline V and J ends were trimmed by 7 bases and 3 bases, with 14 bases remaining between them. Germline V lookup: CDR1 SGHRS, CDR2 YFSETQ. The CDR3 reads CASRMGDLYNEQFF. As DNA, the CDR3 is TGCGCCAGCCGGATGGGGGACCTCTACAATGAGCAGTTCTTC.

The chain is built from TRBV6-5 and TRBJ2-7; D perhaps matches TRBD1 (7 bases). The CDR3 loop spans 14 amino acids. V was clipped by 11 bases and J by 2 bases, with 19 bases between them. Looked up from germline, CDR1 is MNHEY and CDR2 is SVGAGI. This CDR3 reads CASHGGQRAYEQYF. The DNA for the CDR3 is TGTGCCTCTCACGGGGGACAGCGCGCCTACGAGCAGTACTTC.

V and J are TRBV10-1 and TRBJ1-2; D is perhaps TRBD1 (5 bases). Germline CDR1 and CDR2: WNHNN and SYGVQD (reference sequence). Trimming took off 0 bases at V and 4 bases at J, with 6 bases between the two ends. The CDR3 has 13 residues. In nucleotides, the CDR3 is TGCGCCAGCAGTGAGTCCGGGACCTATGGCTACACCTTC. Protein: CASSESGTYGYTF.

The rearrangement links TRBV27 to TRBJ2-1; D might be TRBD2 (6 bases). The V gene lost 4 bases and the J gene lost 3 bases, with 16 bases spanning the gap. Germline CDR1 MNHEY, CDR2 SMNVEV (reference sequence). This CDR3 has 16 amino acids. CDR3 sequence (DNA): TGTGCCAGCAGTTCCCCCGACGGGAGCCTCTACAATGAGCAGTTCTTC. It specifies CASSSPDGSLYNEQFF.

The chain has TRBV4-3 and TRBJ2-1; D tentatively reads TRBD1 or TRBD2 (5 bases each). V shed 0 bases and J shed 0 bases, with 15 bases lying between them. Per germline, CDR1 LGHNA and CDR2 YSLEER. This CDR3 contains 18 residues. CDR3 residues: CASSQDGTEASSYNEQFF. The CDR3 bases are TGCGCCAGCAGCCAAGATGGGACGGAGGCTAGCTCCTACAATGAGCAGTTCTTC.

This sequence joins TRBV19 and TRBJ1-5; a possible D gene is TRBD1 (5 bases). Germline assignment: CDR1 LNHDA and CDR2 SQIVND (reference sequence). Trimming left V 3 bases short and J 1 base short, with 10 bases between. The CDR3 is 15 amino acids. CDR3 sequence reads: CASSIIPGSNQPQHF. The CDR3 region has the DNA TGTGCCAGTAGTATTATTCCAGGGAGCAATCAGCCCCAGCATTTT.